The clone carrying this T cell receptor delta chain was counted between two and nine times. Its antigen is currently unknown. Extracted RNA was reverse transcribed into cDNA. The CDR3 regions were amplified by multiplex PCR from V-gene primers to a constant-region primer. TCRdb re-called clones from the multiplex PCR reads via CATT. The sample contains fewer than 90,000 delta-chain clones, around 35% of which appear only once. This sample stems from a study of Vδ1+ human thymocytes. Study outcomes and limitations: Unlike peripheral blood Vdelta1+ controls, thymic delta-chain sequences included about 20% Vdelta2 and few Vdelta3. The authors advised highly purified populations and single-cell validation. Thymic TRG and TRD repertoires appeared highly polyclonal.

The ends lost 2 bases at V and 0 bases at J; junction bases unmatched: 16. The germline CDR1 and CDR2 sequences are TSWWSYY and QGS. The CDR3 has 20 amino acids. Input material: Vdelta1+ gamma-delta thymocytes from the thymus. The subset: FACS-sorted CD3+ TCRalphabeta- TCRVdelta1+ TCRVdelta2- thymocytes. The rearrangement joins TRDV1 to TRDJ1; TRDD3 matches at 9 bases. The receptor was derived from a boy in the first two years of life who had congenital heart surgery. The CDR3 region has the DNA TGTGCTCTTGGGGAATTTCCCTTCGAGTGGGGGGATACAGACACCGATAAACTCATCTTT. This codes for CALGEFPFEWGDTDTDKLIF.